What follows is one TCR beta chain and its context. Antigen: not known. Because the CDR3's place on the DNA is in doubt, the DNA is left out and the CDR3 is given as listed by TCRdb. The authors ran a second PCR of about 6 to 11 cycles using a sample-barcoded 5' primer and a J-beta primer mix. Each CDR3 protein is one row after TCRdb ran MiXCR on the 5' RACE reads. The table records 1.8 million or so distinct CDR3 sequences, about two fifths of them present only once. A total of 19 residues make up the CDR3, ends included. Germline CDR1 SEHNR, CDR2 FQNEAQ (reference sequence). This entry belongs to a study of blood T cells in healthy people across ages. In the study overall: About one barcoded beta molecule per two T cells was the capture yield of template switching. Findings and limits, study-wide: Expanded clonotype shifts may have been confounded, as the donors had an unknown CMV status. As age increased, TCR beta diversity per million T cells fell in a roughly linear fashion.

Isolation of PBMCs gave at least 6 million cells per sample. The chain combines TRBV7-9 with TRBJ2-6; the table assigns TRBD1, which was not confirmed against the DNA. The clonotype was recovered from a human donor in good health. Source material: blood. The CDR3 spells CASSLTVFGTGTGANVRTF.